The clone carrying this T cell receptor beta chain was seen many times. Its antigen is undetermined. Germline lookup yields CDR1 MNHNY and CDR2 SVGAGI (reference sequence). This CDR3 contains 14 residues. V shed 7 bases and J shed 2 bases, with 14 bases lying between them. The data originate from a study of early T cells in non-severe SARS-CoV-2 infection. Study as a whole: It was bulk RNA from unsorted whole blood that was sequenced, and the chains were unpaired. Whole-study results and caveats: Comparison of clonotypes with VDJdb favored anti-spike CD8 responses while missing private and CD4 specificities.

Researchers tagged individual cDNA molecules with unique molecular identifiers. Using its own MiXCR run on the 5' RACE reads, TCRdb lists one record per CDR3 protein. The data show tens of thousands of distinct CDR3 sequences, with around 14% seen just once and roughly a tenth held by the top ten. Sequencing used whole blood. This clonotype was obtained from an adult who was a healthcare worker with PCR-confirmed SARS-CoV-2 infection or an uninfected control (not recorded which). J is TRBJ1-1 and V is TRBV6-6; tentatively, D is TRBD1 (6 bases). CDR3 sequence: CASTTTTGNTEAFF. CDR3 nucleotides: TGTGCCAGCACGACAACGACAGGAAACACTGAAGCTTTCTTT.